A single sample gave rise to the 27 T cell receptor beta chains below, sequenced in a study of PD-L1 blockade in urothelial cancer. Only in-frame clones appear in the TCRdb table, and some are missing; sequencing was by immunoSEQ multiplex PCR. The sample carries about 120,000 clones, 80% to 95% recorded once. Time point described: peripheral blood 6 weeks after treatment start. The input for sequencing was PBMCs, taken around atezolizumab (anti-PD-L1) treatment. These receptors all stem from a man between 60 and 70 years old with urothelial cancer.

Concerning this clone itself: The germline gene is not matched at one end of the junction; a read error may be the cause. This CDR3 reads CASSPRGYNSPLHF. CDR3 bases: TGTGCCAGCAGCCCCCGGGGTTATAACTCACCCCTCCACTTT. V usage is TRBV7-9 and J usage is TRBJ1-6; no clear D. The CDR3 is 14 amino acids. CDR1 and CDR2 from the germline V gene are SEHNR and FQNEAQ (reference sequence).

The chain carries TRBV28 and TRBJ2-3, with 9 bases identical to TRBD2. The CDR3 sequence is 14 residues long. Germline CDR1 is MDHEN and CDR2 is SYDVKM. The trim removed 4 bases at V and 2 bases at J, leaving 1 base unmatched. The chain's CDR3 is CASSSSGATDTQYF. Written as DNA, the CDR3 is TGTGCCAGCAGTTCTAGCGGGGCCACAGATACGCAGTATTTT.

The rearrangement joins TRBV19 to TRBJ1-2; maybe TRBD1 (5 bases). CDR1 LNHDA and CDR2 SQIVND come from the germline V gene (reference sequence). CDR3 length equals 16 residues. V dropped 5 bases and J dropped 5 bases, with 21 bases sitting between them. In DNA, the CDR3 is TGTGCCAGTAGTGCCCCTCATCAGCGCAGGGAATATGGCTACACCTTC. Translation gives CASSAPHQRREYGYTF.

The CDR3 is CASRRDRREKLFF. The DNA of the CDR3 is TGTGCCAGCAGGCGGGACAGACGGGAAAAACTGTTTTTT. The chain uses TRBV6-5 and TRBJ1-4, with TRBD1 matching 7 bases. The germline V gene encodes CDR1 MNHEY and CDR2 SVGAGI. The ends lost 6 bases at V and 8 bases at J; junction bases unmatched: 6. This CDR3 has 13 residues.

This chain connects TRBV5-6 to TRBJ2-1; D is ambiguous. In germline, CDR1 is SGHDT, CDR2 YYEEEE. V was trimmed by 3 bases and J by 0 bases, leaving 4 bases between them. The CDR3 covers 13 residues. CDR3 sequence (DNA): TGTGCCAGCAGCTACTCCTCCTACAATGAGCAGTTCTTC. As protein: CASSYSSYNEQFF.

DNA of the CDR3: TGCGCCAGCAGCCGAGGGCTTTCCTACGAGCAGTACTTC. It yields the protein CASSRGLSYEQYF. V gene TRBV4-1 combines with J gene TRBJ2-7, with D perhaps matching TRBD2 (5 bases). Germline lookup yields CDR1 MGHRA and CDR2 YSYEKL. The CDR3 loop spans 13 amino acids. V was shortened by 4 bases and J by 1 base, with 8 bases between the two germline ends.

Remarks on this clone: Other nucleotide sequences in the sample specify the same CDR3. The CDR3 here is CASSQAGGTDTQYF. The CDR3 DNA reads TGTGCCAGCAGCCAAGCGGGAGGCACAGATACGCAGTATTTT. The chain links TRBV4-2 to TRBJ2-3, with a tentative D call TRBD2 (6 bases). The CDR3 contains 14 residues. Looked up from germline, CDR1 is LGHNA and CDR2 is YNFKEQ. V was pared by 1 base and J by 1 base, with 6 bases between.

The chain has TRBV25-1 and TRBJ1-2; tentatively, D is TRBD1 (5 bases). The CDR3 spans 14 residues. V was clipped by 2 bases and J by 6 bases, with 13 bases between them. The V gene's germline CDR1 is MGHDK and CDR2 SYGVNS. The CDR3 sequence is CASSEGSGLHGYTF. The CDR3 DNA sequence: TGTGCCAGCAGTGAAGGGTCAGGGTTACATGGCTACACCTTC.

This clone has just a few counts. CDR3 nucleotides: TGCGCCAGCAGCCTGGCAAGCACAGATACGCAGTATTTT. Its translation: CASSLASTDTQYF. The J gene is TRBJ2-3, the V gene TRBV4-3, with no clear D. The CDR3 is 13 amino acids. Germline loops: CDR1 LGHNA, CDR2 YSLEER. Trimming removed 4 bases at V and 0 bases at J, with 5 bases between.

V is TRBV29-1 and J is TRBJ2-7; maybe TRBD2 (5 bases). Germline V gene data show CDR1 as SQVTM and CDR2 as ANQGSEA. Trimming took 4 bases from V and 5 from J, leaving 12 bases between them. CDR3 length: 12 amino acids. The CDR3 protein is CSVVFGGNEQYF. The DNA of the CDR3 is TGCAGCGTTGTGTTCGGAGGCAACGAGCAGTACTTC.

J is TRBJ1-1 and V is TRBV9, with 7 bases fitting TRBD1. The CDR3 has 12 amino acids. Germline V CDR1 and CDR2: SGDLS, YYNGEE. Germline trimming cut 1 base from V and 11 bases from J; bases unmatched to any gene: 5. CDR3 residues: CASSVQGGQAFF. The CDR3 DNA is TGTGCCAGCAGCGTACAGGGGGGCCAGGCTTTCTTT.

The CDR3 region is CASGPGTGSGGYTF. The CDR3 region has the DNA TGTGCCAGCGGTCCCGGGACAGGGAGCGGTGGCTACACCTTC. J is TRBJ1-2 and V is TRBV6-5, with TRBD1 matching over 9 bases. The CDR3 loop spans 14 amino acids. Per germline, CDR1 MNHEY and CDR2 SVGAGI. Trimming took 8 bases from V and 7 from J; bases not matched to a gene: 11.

The chain recombines TRBV6-5 with TRBJ2-7; the match to TRBD1 covers 8 bases. CDR1 is MNHEY, CDR2 SVGAGI, per germline. The CDR3 is 13 residues long. Trimming took 6 bases from V and 5 from J; bases not matched to a gene: 6. CDR3 amino acids: CASRDRVGDEQYF. The CDR3 coding sequence is TGTGCCAGCAGGGACAGGGTTGGGGACGAGCAGTACTTC.

The chain carries TRBV7-9 and TRBJ2-1; 10 bases align to TRBD2. The length of the CDR3 is 17 residues. The V segment lost 4 bases and the J segment 4 bases; nucleotides outside the gene matches: 10. Looked up from germline, CDR1 is SEHNR and CDR2 is FQNEAQ (reference sequence). CDR3 region: CASSSFRSGREYNEQFF. CDR3 DNA: TGTGCCAGCAGCTCCTTCCGAAGCGGGAGGGAATACAATGAGCAGTTCTTC.

V and J are TRBV28 and TRBJ1-2; D gene unclear. V lost 6 bases to trimming and J lost 8 bases, with 13 bases between them. CDR1 and CDR2 (germline): MDHEN, SYDVKM. The CDR3 runs 12 residues. The CDR3 region is CASRDSTGGYTF. CDR3 bases: TGTGCCAGCAGAGACTCCACGGGAGGCTACACCTTC.

The rearrangement joins TRBV7-3 to TRBJ2-1, with 10 bases aligning to TRBD1. Germline V gives CDR1 SGHTA, CDR2 FQGTGA. The CDR3 is 15 amino acids. V lost 3 bases and J lost 2; bases outside the gene matches: 1. The CDR3 nucleotides are TGTGCCAGCAGCTTGGGACAGGGGACCTACAATGAGCAGTTCTTC. This translates into CASSLGQGTYNEQFF.

The chain is built from TRBV14 and TRBJ2-3; D is perhaps TRBD2 (5 bases). CDR3 length: 15 amino acids. V was clipped by 9 bases and J by 2 bases, with 18 bases between them. Germline lookup yields CDR1 SGHDN and CDR2 FVKESK. The CDR3 reads CASTQSGGLTDTQYF. In DNA, the CDR3 is TGTGCCAGTACGCAGTCCGGAGGCCTCACAGATACGCAGTATTTT.

The rearrangement uses TRBV10-3 and TRBJ1-1; D not certain. V lost 7 bases, J lost 3 bases, and 15 bases lay in between. Germline V CDR1 and CDR2: ENHRY, SYGVKD. The CDR3 is 14 amino acids. CDR3 nucleotides: TGTGCCATCAAGGAGGTCCCTCGAGACACTGAAGCTTTCTTT. It is translated as CAIKEVPRDTEAFF.

V is TRBV29-1 and J is TRBJ2-1, with TRBD2 matching over 10 bases. V was pared by 0 bases and J by 4 bases, with 6 bases of the junction left unmatched. Germline CDR1 and CDR2: SQVTM and ANQGSEA. The CDR3 spans 16 residues. The CDR3 reads CSVEDLAGVMYNEQFF. As DNA, the CDR3 is TGCAGCGTTGAAGATCTAGCGGGGGTTATGTACAATGAGCAGTTCTTC.

The chain has TRBV9 and TRBJ1-2, with a tentative D call TRBD1 (6 bases). This CDR3 contains 17 residues. The V gene's germline CDR1 is SGDLS and CDR2 YYNGEE. Between the trimmed V and J ends, which lost 3 bases and 4 bases, there was a span of 22 bases. CDR3 in DNA: TGTGCCAGCAGCGCCACAATCGGGGGGGCAGGGGCCTATGGCTACACCTTC. Its protein is CASSATIGGAGAYGYTF.

This chain links TRBV7-3 with TRBJ2-3; the D gene is possibly TRBD2 (6 bases). V was clipped by 2 bases and J by 9 bases, with 27 bases between them. The germline V gene encodes CDR1 SGHTA and CDR2 FQGTGA. The CDR3 contains 18 residues. CDR3 amino acids: CASSLGIWSGHAEGTQYF. CDR3 DNA sequence: TGTGCCAGCAGCTTAGGTATTTGGAGCGGGCACGCCGAGGGGACGCAGTATTTT.

V gene TRBV11-2 combines with J gene TRBJ2-5; 11 nucleotides line up with TRBD2. This CDR3 comprises 15 residues. Germline CDR1 is SGHAT and CDR2 is FQNNGV. The V gene end was trimmed by 3 bases and the J gene end by 0 bases; junction bases not matched to a gene: 0. DNA for the CDR3: TGTGCCAGCAGCTTTAGCGGGGGGGACCAAGAGACCCAGTACTTC. It codes for CASSFSGGDQETQYF. Filled out from reference TRBV11-2 and TRBJ2-5, the complete variable domain reads EAGVAQSPRYKIIEKRQSVAFWCNPISGHATLYWYQQILGQGPKLLIQFQNNGVVDDSQLPKDRFSAERLKGVDSTLKIQPAKLEDSAVYLCASSFSGGDQETQYFGPGTRLLVL.

The CDR3 bases are TGCGCCAGCAGCCAAGATTACAGTCTCCAAGAGACCCAGTACTTC. Protein sequence: CASSQDYSLQETQYF. This chain links TRBV4-1 with TRBJ2-5; no firm D call. Trimming removed 0 bases from V and 1 base from J, with 9 bases in between. There are 15 residues in the CDR3. Germline CDR1 and CDR2: MGHRA and YSYEKL.

The rearrangement joins TRBV9 to TRBJ2-3, with 14 bases that match TRBD2. V lost 4 bases to trimming and J lost 4 bases; unmatched junction nucleotides: 5. In germline, CDR1 is SGDLS, CDR2 YYNGEE. This CDR3 has 16 residues. The CDR3: CASSQTSGGAPDTQYF. The CDR3 nucleotides read TGTGCCAGCAGCCAGACTAGCGGGGGGGCCCCAGATACGCAGTATTTT.

The CDR3 region has the DNA TGTGCCAGCAGCCAGGGACAGCGACCCTTGGGGGCCAACGTCCTGACTTTC. Residues: CASSQGQRPLGANVLTF. The chain links TRBV5-8 to TRBJ2-6; TRBD1 matches 7 bases. The CDR3 totals 17 residues. V lost 4 bases to trimming and J lost 4 bases; unmatched junction nucleotides: 11. Germline V gene sequence: CDR1 SGHTS, CDR2 YDEGEE.

V usage is TRBV11-2 and J usage is TRBJ2-1, with TRBD2 matching over 12 bases. V trimming: 2 bases; J trimming: 8 bases; junction bases outside the gene matches: 13. Looked up from germline, CDR1 is SGHAT and CDR2 is FQNNGV. This CDR3 contains 18 residues. CDR3 loop: CASSLRPSGGVKSDEQFF. Here the CDR3 DNA reads TGTGCCAGCAGCTTAAGGCCTAGCGGGGGGGTTAAATCGGATGAGCAGTTCTTC. Supplemented by reference TRBV11-2 and TRBJ2-1, the full variable domain reads EAGVAQSPRYKIIEKRQSVAFWCNPISGHATLYWYQQILGQGPKLLIQFQNNGVVDDSQLPKDRFSAERLKGVDSTLKIQPAKLEDSAVYLCASSLRPSGGVKSDEQFFGPGTRLTVL.

This chain joins TRBV7-9 and TRBJ1-2; TRBD1 matches at 7 bases. Germline V gene lookup returns CDR1 SEHNR and CDR2 FQNEAQ (reference sequence). The CDR3 runs to 13 residues. The ends lost 6 bases at V and 8 bases at J; junction bases unmatched: 9. The CDR3 bases are TGTGCCAGCAGTCATCAGGGGGTGGGCGGCTACACCTTC. Its protein is CASSHQGVGGYTF. Using reference TRBV7-9 and TRBJ1-2 for the parts outside the CDR3, the full variable domain is DTGVSQNPRHKITKRGQNVTFRCDPISEHNRLYWYRQTLGQGPEFLTYFQNEAQLEKSRLLSDRFSAERPKGSFSTLEIQRTEQGDSAMYLCASSHQGVGGYTFGSGTRLTVV.